The rows below give T cell receptor beta chains drawn from one sample of a study of blood T cell repertoires in COVID-19. Profiling relied on immunoSEQ multiplex PCR, and the TCRdb table lists in-frame clones only, not all of them. The profile covers 140,000 or so clones, with just under 90% appearing a single time and 11% taken by the ten largest. The specimen was peripheral blood. These receptors were obtained from a woman of 80 years or more with acute or convalescent COVID-19. Both conserved end residues are part of each CDR3. The order of the fields is V gene, D gene, clone size, J gene, CDR3 protein, CDR3 DNA. The D gene is left open where the match is weak. Clone size, where shown, is once, few, many, or a class for clones that have expanded.

V gene: TRBV5-4; D gene: TRBD2; clone size: once; J gene: TRBJ2-1; CDR3 protein: CASSPAGDRSYNEQFF; CDR3 DNA: TGTGCCAGCAGCCCCGCGGGGGATCGCTCCTACAATGAGCAGTTCTTC
V gene: TRBV30; D gene: NA; clone size: NA; J gene: TRBJ1-1; CDR3 protein: CAWSGGNTEAFF; CDR3 DNA: TGTGCCTGGAGTGGAGGGAACACTGAAGCTTTCTTT
V gene: TRBV2; D gene: TRBD1; clone size: NA; J gene: TRBJ1-4; CDR3 protein: CASSAQGAGPFF; CDR3 DNA: TGTGCCAGCAGTGCACAGGGGGCTGGTCCGTTTTTT
V gene: TRBV5-1; D gene: TRBD2; clone size: NA; J gene: TRBJ2-1; CDR3 protein: CASSLSVGGASNEQFF; CDR3 DNA: TGCGCCAGCAGCTTGTCCGTCGGGGGGGCCAGTAATGAGCAGTTCTTC
V gene: TRBV5-4; D gene: NA; clone size: few; J gene: TRBJ2-2; CDR3 protein: CASSNGGGTGELFF; CDR3 DNA: TGTGCCAGCAGCAATGGAGGTGGAACAGGGGAGCTGTTTTTT
V gene: TRBV12-5; D gene: TRBD2; clone size: NA; J gene: TRBJ2-5; CDR3 protein: CASGTGLAGGETQYF; CDR3 DNA: TGTGCTAGTGGTACGGGACTAGCGGGGGGGGAGACCCAGTACTTC
V gene: TRBV9; D gene: TRBD1; clone size: NA; J gene: TRBJ1-2; CDR3 protein: CASSVGGQIYGYTF; CDR3 DNA: TGTGCCAGCAGCGTAGGGGGACAGATCTATGGCTACACCTTC
V gene: TRBV7-2; D gene: NA; clone size: NA; J gene: TRBJ1-3; CDR3 protein: CASSLGSGVTGNTIYF; CDR3 DNA: TGTGCCAGCAGCTTAGGATCAGGGGTAACAGGAAACACCATATATTTT
V gene: TRBV19; D gene: TRBD1; clone size: NA; J gene: TRBJ1-5; CDR3 protein: CASRDRGHLPQHF; CDR3 DNA: TGTGCCAGTAGGGACAGGGGACATCTTCCCCAGCATTTT
V gene: TRBV6-5; D gene: TRBD2; clone size: NA; J gene: TRBJ2-3; CDR3 protein: CAGSSGGLGDTQYF; CDR3 DNA: TGTGCCGGATCTAGCGGGGGGTTAGGAGATACGCAGTATTTT
V gene: TRBV7-3; D gene: TRBD1; clone size: NA; J gene: TRBJ1-2; CDR3 protein: CASSEQGAGYGYTF; CDR3 DNA: TGTGCCAGCAGCGAACAGGGGGCAGGATATGGCTACACCTTC
V gene: TRBV7-2; D gene: TRBD1; clone size: NA; J gene: TRBJ1-6; CDR3 protein: CASSLGDRGSYNSPLHF; CDR3 DNA: TGTGCCAGCAGCTTAGGAGACAGGGGATCCTATAATTCACCCCTCCACTTT
V gene: TRBV5-4; D gene: NA; clone size: NA; J gene: TRBJ2-3; CDR3 protein: CASSLAGGIGQWDTQYF; CDR3 DNA: TGTGCCAGCAGCTTGGCAGGGGGGATTGGGCAGTGGGATACGCAGTATTTT
V gene: TRBV5-1; D gene: NA; clone size: NA; J gene: TRBJ2-3; CDR3 protein: CASSPAQGSVADTQYF; CDR3 DNA: TGCGCCAGCAGCCCCGCACAGGGTTCGGTCGCAGATACGCAGTATTTT
V gene: TRBV4-1; D gene: NA; clone size: NA; J gene: TRBJ2-7; CDR3 protein: CASSQADRDYTYEQYF; CDR3 DNA: TGCGCCAGCAGCCAAGCGGACAGAGATTATACCTACGAGCAGTACTTC
V gene: TRBV7-3; D gene: TRBD1; clone size: NA; J gene: TRBJ2-2; CDR3 protein: CASSPQGAHPTGELFF; CDR3 DNA: TGTGCCAGCAGCCCCCAGGGGGCCCACCCGACCGGGGAGCTGTTTTTT
V gene: TRBV7-2; D gene: NA; clone size: NA; J gene: TRBJ2-5; CDR3 protein: CASSLGAGSQETQYF; CDR3 DNA: TGTGCCAGCAGCTTAGGGGCGGGAAGCCAAGAGACCCAGTACTTC
V gene: TRBV2; D gene: NA; clone size: NA; J gene: TRBJ1-5; CDR3 protein: CASSWGAGPNQPQHF; CDR3 DNA: TGTGCCAGCAGTTGGGGCGCAGGACCTAATCAGCCCCAGCATTTT
V gene: TRBV15; D gene: TRBD2; clone size: once; J gene: TRBJ2-1; CDR3 protein: CATSSDLAGGRNEQFF; CDR3 DNA: TGTGCCACCAGCAGCGATCTAGCGGGGGGACGCAATGAGCAGTTCTTC
V gene: TRBV5-1; D gene: TRBD2; clone size: NA; J gene: TRBJ2-5; CDR3 protein: CASSLTGGARETQYF; CDR3 DNA: TGCGCCAGCAGCTTGACGGGGGGAGCTCGAGAGACCCAGTACTTC
V gene: TRBV5-1; D gene: TRBD2; clone size: NA; J gene: TRBJ2-7; CDR3 protein: CASSLTAPTSGGYEQYF; CDR3 DNA: TGCGCCAGCAGCCTGACGGCCCCGACTAGCGGGGGTTATGAGCAGTACTTC
V gene: TRBV5-6; D gene: NA; clone size: NA; J gene: TRBJ1-1; CDR3 protein: CASSLGWAMNTEAFF; CDR3 DNA: TGTGCCAGCAGCTTGGGTTGGGCCATGAACACTGAAGCTTTCTTT
V gene: TRBV7-2; D gene: TRBD1; clone size: once; J gene: TRBJ1-4; CDR3 protein: CASSPRTGSEKLFF; CDR3 DNA: TGTGCCAGCAGCCCGCGGACAGGGAGCGAAAAACTGTTTTTT
V gene: TRBV6-5; D gene: NA; clone size: NA; J gene: TRBJ1-2; CDR3 protein: CASSYGPQGGYTF; CDR3 DNA: TGTGCCAGCAGTTACGGGCCGCAGGGTGGCTACACCTTC
V gene: TRBV10-1; D gene: NA; clone size: NA; J gene: TRBJ1-4; CDR3 protein: CASSEFPFEKLFF; CDR3 DNA: TGCGCCAGCAGTGAGTTCCCTTTTGAAAAACTGTTTTTT
V gene: TRBV2; D gene: NA; clone size: NA; J gene: TRBJ1-2; CDR3 protein: CASSSQQLGGYTF; CDR3 DNA: TGTGCCAGCAGTTCTCAACAGTTGGGTGGCTACACCTTC
V gene: TRBV7-2; D gene: NA; clone size: NA; J gene: TRBJ2-7; CDR3 protein: CASSSYNPAEQYF; CDR3 DNA: TGTGCCAGCAGCTCTTATAATCCCGCGGAGCAGTACTTC
V gene: TRBV5-4; D gene: NA; clone size: NA; J gene: TRBJ1-1; CDR3 protein: CASSHDIRTEAFF; CDR3 DNA: TGTGCCAGCAGCCACGACATACGGACTGAAGCTTTCTTT